This T cell receptor beta chain derives from a study of cytomegalovirus exposure and HLA in healthy donors. Concerning this clone: What it recognizes is unknown.

Findings and caveats of the study: Follow-up analysis found HLA locus-dependent TCR association rates, highest for DRB1 and lowest for HLA-C. Rare TCR sequences dominated, though some public TCRs recurred in many donors. V- and J-gene trimming in TCR beta was tied to a missense DCLRE1C variant by an analysis performed later. Most TCR beta V segments were productive about 87% or about 30% of the time in an earlier analysis.

The CDR3 contains 14 residues. Germline lookup yields CDR1 ENHRY and CDR2 SYGVKD. V gave up 9 bases and J gave up 8 bases; unmatched junction bases: 15. Vbeta (60) and Jbeta (13) primers were used in the PCR. This table comes from immunoSEQ multiplex PCR, and its TCRdb copy is limited to in-frame clones, with some not included. The data hold some 110,000 clones, with roughly 78% observed a single time. The chain recombines TRBV10-3 with TRBJ2-7; TRBD1 aligns across 8 bases. The sample taken for sequencing was PBMCs. The TCR originated in a woman aged 35 to 49 in good health and CMV-seronegative. The CDR3 reads CAIQKGQEIRQQYF. CDR3 bases: TGTGCCATTCAAAAGGGACAGGAAATACGCCAGCAGTACTTC.